Included here is one TCR beta chain sequence, with context. Antigen specificity is unknown. Relative to the germline gene, one junction end is altered; a read error may explain this. Using genomic DNA as the template, TCR beta VDJ and CDR3 profiling was carried out. Using its own MiXCR run on the reads, TCRdb lists one record per CDR3 protein. The sample holds 270,000 or so distinct CDR3 sequences, about 80% seen once. These data originate in a study of CD8+CD57+ T cells in acquired aplastic anemia. Overall study context: DNA from sorted CD4+ and CD8+ cells averaged 3.2 ug.

Germline V CDR1 and CDR2: SGHTA, FQGNSA. The CDR3 totals 15 residues. Sequenced patients had shown CD8+CD57+ cell expansion by flow cytometry. The cohort consisted entirely of patients having severe acquired aplastic anemia. Study results and caveats: Significant differences in CD8+ Simpson's diversity were not observed between patients and controls.

The source of this sequence is a human donor with aplastic anemia. Specimen: sorted CD4+, CD8+, or CD8+CD57+ T cells (not recorded which) from PBMCs. The V and J genes are TRBV7-2 and TRBJ1-1, with D perhaps TRBD1 (5 bases). DNA for the CDR3: TGTGCCAGCAGCCTAGCGGGACTTCCCCGCACGCAAGCTTTCTTT. Its protein is CASSLAGLPRTQAFF.